This TCR beta chain originates from a study of cytomegalovirus exposure and HLA in healthy donors. In the study overall: Of several hundred genotyped donors, roughly 81% grouped in the Caucasian-associated ancestry cluster. Study-level results: Diagnosis of cytomegalovirus status made by the classifier reportedly showed high specificity and sensitivity.

Donors in the study were healthy people who gave bone marrow. This CDR3 has 12 residues. For this clone: What it recognizes is unknown.

The PCR contained 60 Vbeta and 13 Jbeta primers. Per the original methods: Roughly 11 million shared chains were among 65 million to 85 million unique TCR beta chains counted in a later analysis. Assay: immunoSEQ multiplex PCR; the TCRdb copy retains only in-frame clones and omits some. That table supplies the V and J calls and clone size; D and trimming were determined from the DNA. The sample yields under 200,000 clones, 65% to 85% seen once. Source material: PBMCs. This chain uses TRBV21-1 with TRBJ1-2; the D call of TRBD1 is as the table states it, not checked on the DNA. TRBV21-1 is flagged as a pseudogene. The sequence derives from a man in his 60s in good health and CMV-seronegative. CDR3 amino acids: CASSQRGRADTF. As DNA, the CDR3 is TGTGCCAGCAGCCAAAGGGGTAGAGCAGACACCTTC.